Listed here are 21 T cell receptor beta chains from one sample, sequenced in a study of blood T cell repertoires in COVID-19. The protocol was immunoSEQ multiplex PCR, while the TCRdb copy is restricted to in-frame clones and leaves out a portion. This sample has tens of thousands of clones, with roughly 85% found just once. The sequenced material came from peripheral blood. The receptors here all came from a woman older than 75 with acute or convalescent COVID-19.

CDR3 amino acids: CASSSPGTGGMYEQYF. For the CDR3, the DNA is TGTGCCAGCAGTTCCCCCGGGACAGGGGGTATGTACGAGCAGTACTTC. The chain couples TRBV28 to TRBJ2-7, with 11 bases identical to TRBD1. After removal of 4 bases from V and 4 bases from J, the junction contained 9 bases not matched to a gene. Germline V gene sequence: CDR1 MDHEN, CDR2 SYDVKM. There are 16 residues in the CDR3.

The chain carries TRBV11-2 and TRBJ1-1; TRBD1 might be the D (6 bases). This CDR3 spans 13 amino acids. CDR1 is SGHAT, CDR2 FQNNGV, per germline. The ends were cut back, 4 bases at V and 1 base at J, with 7 bases in the middle. The CDR3 loop is CASSSDRNTEAFF. The CDR3, as DNA: TGTGCCAGCAGCTCGGACAGGAACACTGAAGCTTTCTTT.

V usage is TRBV5-1 and J usage is TRBJ1-4; possible D gene TRBD1, 6 bases. V was cut by 0 bases and J by 6 bases, with 21 bases left in between. Germline V gives CDR1 SGHRS, CDR2 YFSETQ. This CDR3 has 18 residues. CDR3 sequence reads: CASSLGPAVEQGDEKLFF. The CDR3, as DNA: TGCGCCAGCAGCTTGGGGCCGGCGGTGGAACAGGGAGATGAAAAACTGTTTTTT.

The chain links TRBV9 to TRBJ1-2; 9 nucleotides agree with TRBD1. CDR3 length equals 14 residues. The germline CDR1 and CDR2 sequences are SGDLS and YYNGEE. The ends lost 2 bases at V and 5 bases at J; junction bases unmatched: 4. The CDR3 spells CASSVGQGPYGYTF. The CDR3 DNA reads TGTGCCAGCAGCGTGGGACAGGGACCTTATGGCTACACCTTC. The full variable domain, its missing parts supplied by reference TRBV9 and TRBJ1-2, is DSGVTQTPKHLITATGQRVTLRCSPRSGDLSVYWYQQSLDQGLQFLIQYYNGEERAKGNILERFSAQQFPDLHSELNLSSLELGDSALYFCASSVGQGPYGYTFGSGTRLTVV.

The J gene is TRBJ2-2, the V gene TRBV27; D call uncertain. CDR1 and CDR2 (germline): MNHEY, SMNVEV (reference sequence). The CDR3 is 14 amino acids. Trimming removed 5 bases at V and 7 bases at J, with 14 bases between. The CDR3 DNA reads as TGTGCCAGCAGTCCCCCCCTCGAGGTCGGGGAGCTGTTTTTT. The encoded protein is CASSPPLEVGELFF.

This clone was counted once. The chain uses TRBV27 and TRBJ2-5; tentative D call: TRBD1 (6 bases). Germline V gives CDR1 MNHEY, CDR2 SMNVEV (reference sequence). This CDR3 has 15 amino acids. V was cut by 3 bases and J by 5 bases, with 16 bases left in between. CDR3 nucleotide sequence: TGTGCCAGCAGTTTCGCAGGGGTAGGGGTTGAGACCCAGTACTTC. Its protein product is CASSFAGVGVETQYF.

V usage is TRBV28 and J usage is TRBJ1-2; weak D call: TRBD1 (5 bases). The germline gives CDR1 MDHEN, CDR2 SYDVKM. The CDR3 totals 16 residues. Trimming removed 6 bases at V and 4 bases at J, with 21 bases between. The CDR3 protein is CASSPRGWGGSYGYTF. In nucleotides, the CDR3 is TGTGCCAGCAGCCCAAGAGGTTGGGGGGGATCCTATGGCTACACCTTC.

The V and J genes are TRBV2 and TRBJ1-6; D is undetermined. Germline CDR1 is SNHLY and CDR2 is FYNNEI. Deletions cut 1 base from V and 6 bases from J, with 13 bases between. This CDR3 has 16 residues. The CDR3 spells CASSEEGPRVNSPLHF. The CDR3 DNA follows: TGTGCCAGCAGTGAAGAGGGTCCGAGGGTTAATTCACCCCTCCACTTT.

This chain links TRBV28 with TRBJ2-3; TRBD1 matches 10 bases. The germline V gene encodes CDR1 MDHEN and CDR2 SYDVKM. The length of the CDR3 is 15 residues. Trimming cost V 5 bases and J 2 bases; bases outside gene matches: 4. This CDR3 is CASSARQGATDTQYF. For the CDR3, the DNA is TGTGCCAGCAGTGCGAGACAGGGGGCCACAGATACGCAGTATTTT.

The CDR3 is CASSLGDSKETQYF. As DNA, the CDR3 is TGCGCCAGCAGCTTGGGGGACTCCAAAGAGACCCAGTACTTC. This chain links TRBV5-1 with TRBJ2-5; TRBD2 is a possible D gene (6 bases). The CDR3 covers 14 residues. The germline gives CDR1 SGHRS, CDR2 YFSETQ. V lost 0 bases to trimming and J lost 3 bases, with 9 bases between them.

The V gene is TRBV7-9, the J gene TRBJ2-1; D is possibly TRBD1 (5 bases). The CDR3 totals 11 residues. CDR1 is SEHNR, CDR2 FQNEAQ, per germline (reference sequence). The V and J ends lost 1 base and 10 bases respectively, with 5 bases between them. This chain's CDR3 is CASSLEGEQFF. The CDR3, as DNA: TGTGCCAGCAGCTTAGAGGGGGAGCAGTTCTTC.

The V call is TRBV18, the J call TRBJ1-6; possible D gene TRBD1, 5 bases. This CDR3 has 16 residues. Trimming removed 0 bases at V and 6 bases at J, with 12 bases between. Germline CDR1 is KGHSH and CDR2 is LQKENI. The CDR3 DNA is TGTGCCAGCTCACCACCCGGGAGGGGTCGTAATTCACCCCTCCACTTT. Its protein is CASSPPGRGRNSPLHF.

The chain carries TRBV19 and TRBJ1-1; D is ambiguous. This CDR3 contains 12 residues. Germline V lookup: CDR1 LNHDA, CDR2 SQIVND (reference sequence). The V end lost 5 bases, the J end lost 11 bases, and 15 bases lay between the germline ends. CDR3 protein: CASSGPLLWAFF. CDR3 in DNA: TGTGCCAGTAGTGGGCCCTTGCTTTGGGCTTTCTTT.

The chain joins TRBV12-3 or TRBV12-4 to TRBJ2-1; 7 bases are a match to TRBD2. This CDR3 contains 13 residues. J lost 4 bases, V lost 7 bases, and 4 bases had no gene match. The CDR3 reads CASTSGNYNEQFF. The CDR3 region has the DNA TGTGCCAGCACTAGCGGAAATTACAATGAGCAGTTCTTC.

The chain employs TRBV3-1 (or the pseudogene TRBV3-2) and TRBJ1-5, with 7 bases matching TRBD1. Germline V gene lookup returns CDR1 LGHDT and CDR2 YNNKEL (reference sequence). This CDR3 comprises 15 residues. Trimming cost V 0 bases and J 9 bases; bases outside gene matches: 8. The CDR3 loop reads CASSQDGTAHRPQHF. CDR3 nucleotide sequence: TGTGCCAGCAGCCAAGATGGGACAGCACATCGGCCCCAGCATTTT.

The rearrangement links TRBV6-2 or TRBV6-3 to TRBJ1-5; D not certain. Germline CDR1 MNHEY, CDR2 SVGEGT. This CDR3 is 14 amino acids long. Trimming stripped 4 bases from V and 6 bases from J, with 13 bases between. DNA of the CDR3: TGTGCCAGCAGTTCCTCCTTTTTGGCTCAGCCCCAGCATTTT. Its translation is CASSSSFLAQPQHF.

This chain connects TRBV2 to TRBJ1-2, with D maybe TRBD1 (5 bases). V lost 5 bases, J lost 7 bases, and 14 bases lay in between. This CDR3 is built from 13 residues. CDR1 and CDR2 (germline): SNHLY, FYNNEI. CDR3 bases: TGTGCCAGCAGTCCCCAGGGTAGTGGTGGCTACACCTTC. Translation: CASSPQGSGGYTF.

The chain links TRBV24-1 to TRBJ1-1, with D perhaps matching TRBD1 (6 bases). This CDR3 is 15 amino acids long. Trimming stripped 4 bases from V and 1 base from J, with 12 bases between. The germline gives CDR1 KGHDR, CDR2 SFDVKD. CDR3 coding DNA: TGTGCCACCAGTGACCAACCGGGACAGAACACTGAAGCTTTCTTT. It yields the protein CATSDQPGQNTEAFF.

The chain uses TRBV27 and TRBJ2-2, with D tentatively TRBD2 (5 bases). The CDR3 runs to 17 residues. CDR1 MNHEY and CDR2 SMNVEV come from the germline V gene (reference sequence). V shed 5 bases and J shed 1 base, with 17 bases lying between them. The CDR3 here is CASSHPGIVENTGELFF. The CDR3 coding sequence is TGTGCCAGCAGTCACCCCGGGATAGTCGAGAACACCGGGGAGCTGTTTTTT.

The chain couples TRBV29-1 to TRBJ1-1, with unresolved D. CDR3 size: 14 residues. Trimming stripped 1 base from V and 0 bases from J, with 9 bases between. Germline values: CDR1 SQVTM, CDR2 ANQGSEA. Here the CDR3 reads CSVEGRSVNTEAFF. For the CDR3, the DNA is TGCAGCGTTGAAGGGAGGTCAGTGAACACTGAAGCTTTCTTT.

The rearrangement uses TRBV19 and TRBJ2-6, with 9 bases aligning to TRBD1. There are 14 residues in the CDR3. V lost 5 bases, J lost 12 bases, and 8 bases stayed unmatched. Germline CDR1 LNHDA, CDR2 SQIVND (reference sequence). CDR3: CASSAGQGRSVLTF. In DNA form, the CDR3 reads TGTGCCAGTAGTGCCGGACAGGGGAGGTCCGTCCTGACTTTC.